This is a list of T cell receptor beta chains from one sample in a study of shared clonotypes between healthy human individuals. The assay was immunoSEQ multiplex PCR, and TCRdb's table has in-frame clones only and misses some. The sample lists over a million clones, around three quarters occurring once. Sequencing was performed on memory CD4+ T cells from PBMCs. Receptor source: a man between 18 and 35 years old in good health. Some clones in this sample may be carry-over from other donors' samples. CDR3s include the opening cysteine and the closing phenylalanine or tryptophan. A D gene is named only where the DNA matches it firmly. A row's size may be missing; if present it is once, few, many or a size class.

CDR3 | DNA | V | D | J | size | length
CASSFIASGGDEQFF | TGCGCCAGCAGCTTCATCGCTTCGGGGGGCGATGAGCAGTTCTTC | TRBV5-1 | - | TRBJ2-1 | - | 15
CASRGHTPGSELFF | TGTGCCAGCAGGGGACATACCCCAGGAAGTGAACTGTTTTTT | TRBV2 | - | TRBJ1-4 | - | 14
CASSYGLQETQYF | TGTGCCAGCAGCTATGGCCTCCAAGAGACCCAGTACTTC | TRBV7-3 | - | TRBJ2-5 | few | 13
CASSLWWTGASGISYEQYF | TGTGCCAGCAGCTTGTGGTGGACAGGGGCTAGCGGGATTTCTTACGAGCAGTACTTC | TRBV5-5 | - | TRBJ2-7 | - | 19
CASSFGGGGYTEAFF | TGTGCCAGCAGTTTCGGCGGGGGAGGATACACTGAAGCTTTCTTT | TRBV28 | - | TRBJ1-1 | - | 15
CASSLGQGTGNTIYF | TGCGCCAGCAGCTTGGGACAGGGGACTGGAAACACCATATATTTT | TRBV5-1 | TRBD1 | TRBJ1-3 | - | 15
CASRQNEKLFF | TGTGCCAGCAGACAAAATGAAAAACTGTTTTTT | TRBV4-2 | - | TRBJ1-4 | - | 11
CASWTSGSSRTDTQYF | TGTGCCAGTTGGACTAGCGGGAGCTCGCGCACAGATACGCAGTATTTT | TRBV2 | TRBD2 | TRBJ2-3 | - | 16
CASSSTGVKLFF | TGTGCCAGCAGCTCTACAGGGGTAAAACTGTTTTTT | TRBV6-6 | TRBD1 | TRBJ1-4 | - | 12
CASSQGTPKQGKYATNEKLFF | TGCGCCAGCAGCCAAGGGACCCCCAAACAGGGGAAATACGCAACTAATGAAAAACTGTTTTTT | TRBV4-1 | TRBD1 | TRBJ1-4 | - | 21
CASSERGWGTEAFF | TGTGCCAGCAGTGAAAGGGGGTGGGGCACTGAAGCTTTCTTT | TRBV25-1 | - | TRBJ1-1 | - | 14
CSARTGAGTDTQYF | TGCAGCGCCCGAACCGGAGCCGGTACAGATACGCAGTATTTT | TRBV29-1 | - | TRBJ2-3 | - | 14
CASSIGLVYEQYF | TGTGCCAGCAGCATAGGACTAGTATACGAGCAGTACTTC | TRBV7-9 | TRBD2 | TRBJ2-7 | - | 13
CASHGTNEKLFF | TGTGCCAGCCACGGAACTAATGAAAAACTGTTTTTT | TRBV28 | - | TRBJ1-4 | - | 12
CASSERGTASTDTQYF | TGTGCCAGCAGTGAAAGGGGGACAGCTTCCACAGATACGCAGTATTTT | TRBV6-1 | TRBD1 | TRBJ2-3 | - | 16
CASSLSPAGDTQYF | TGTGCCAGCAGCTTAAGCCCAGCGGGAGATACGCAGTATTTT | TRBV7-3 | - | TRBJ2-3 | - | 14
CASRIRLGPYEQYF | TGTGCCAGCAGGATAAGATTGGGCCCCTACGAGCAGTACTTC | TRBV28 | - | TRBJ2-7 | - | 14
CASRTRSGGEAEAFF | TGTGCCAGTAGGACCAGAAGCGGGGGCGAGGCTGAAGCTTTCTTT | TRBV19 | - | TRBJ1-1 | - | 15
CASRLQGNNSPLHF | TGTGCCAGCAGATTACAGGGGAATAATTCACCCCTCCACTTT | TRBV6-1 | TRBD1 | TRBJ1-6 | - | 14
CAWTRTMNTEAFF | TGTGCCTGGACCCGGACTATGAACACTGAAGCTTTCTTT | TRBV30 | - | TRBJ1-1 | - | 13
CASSWGPGYNEQFF | TGCGCCAGCAGCTGGGGGCCAGGGTACAATGAGCAGTTCTTC | TRBV5-1 | - | TRBJ2-1 | many | 14
CATSSSLSSYEQYF | TGTGCCACCAGCAGTAGCCTATCCTCCTACGAGCAGTACTTC | TRBV15 | - | TRBJ2-7 | - | 14
CASSLEAPGYTEQFF | TGCGCCAGCAGCTTGGAAGCGCCCGGTTATACTGAGCAGTTCTTC | TRBV5-1 | - | TRBJ2-1 | - | 15
CSVLTSGRAAWGNEQFF | TGCAGCGTTCTCACTAGCGGGAGGGCTGCTTGGGGCAATGAGCAGTTCTTC | TRBV29-1 | TRBD2 | TRBJ2-1 | - | 17
CASSPGLQARYEQYF | TGCGCCAGCAGCCCTGGACTGCAAGCGCGTTACGAGCAGTACTTC | TRBV5-1 | - | TRBJ2-7 | - | 15
CASSFTGRYEQYF | TGTGCCAGCAGTTTTACGGGACGGTACGAGCAGTACTTC | TRBV28 | - | TRBJ2-7 | - | 13
CASSASGGTDTQYF | TGTGCCAGTAGTGCTAGCGGGGGCACAGATACGCAGTATTTT | TRBV19 | TRBD2 | TRBJ2-3 | - | 14
CASSQGVADISTDTQYF | TGTGCCAGCAGCCAAGGGGTAGCTGACATTAGCACAGATACGCAGTATTTT | TRBV4-2 | - | TRBJ2-3 | - | 17
CASSLPTGRQNTEAFF | TGTGCCAGCAGTTTACCCACCGGACGACAGAACACTGAAGCTTTCTTT | TRBV28 | - | TRBJ1-1 | few | 16
CASSKTYSYEQYF | TGTGCCAGCAGTAAGACATACTCCTACGAGCAGTACTTC | TRBV27 | - | TRBJ2-7 | - | 13
CASSPLESSEQFF | TGTGCCAGCAGTCCGCTCGAGAGTTCTGAGCAGTTCTTC | TRBV6-5 | - | TRBJ2-1 | - | 13
CASSLESPGELFF | TGTGCCAGCAGCTTAGAGAGTCCCGGGGAGCTGTTTTTT | TRBV7-9 | - | TRBJ2-2 | once | 13
CASSLGGLEGEQYF | TGTGCCAGCAGCCTAGGGGGACTAGAGGGCGAGCAGTACTTC | TRBV11-3 | TRBD2 | TRBJ2-7 | - | 14
CASSSRGGPRTDTQYF | TGTGCCAGCAGCTCCAGGGGAGGGCCTCGGACAGATACGCAGTATTTT | TRBV9 | - | TRBJ2-3 | - | 16
CASSRFQGPDTQYF | TGTGCCAGCAGCCGCTTCCAGGGGCCAGATACGCAGTATTTT | TRBV7-2 | - | TRBJ2-3 | - | 14
CASREQGGNQPQHF | TGTGCCAGCAGGGAACAGGGTGGCAATCAGCCCCAGCATTTT | TRBV2 | - | TRBJ1-5 | - | 14
CASSTLDRAREQYF | TGTGCCAGCAGCACCCTGGACCGTGCTAGGGAGCAGTACTTC | TRBV11-2 | - | TRBJ2-7 | many | 14
CAISVGADRSGYTF | TGTGCCATCAGCGTCGGGGCCGACAGGTCGGGCTACACCTTC | TRBV10-3 | - | TRBJ1-2 | once | 14
CASRPSLGQGTDTQYF | TGTGCCAGTAGGCCGAGTTTAGGACAGGGCACAGATACGCAGTATTTT | TRBV19 | TRBD1 | TRBJ2-3 | - | 16
CASSSPGTGEDGYTF | TGTGCCAGCAGTTCCCCTGGGACTGGGGAAGATGGCTACACCTTC | TRBV6-6 | - | TRBJ1-2 | once | 15
CASSAYRDSSYGYTF | TGTGCCAGCAGTGCATACCGGGACAGTTCCTATGGCTACACCTTC | TRBV28 | TRBD1 | TRBJ1-2 | - | 15
CASSPGTGTEAFF | TGCGCCAGCAGCCCCGGGACAGGGACCGAAGCTTTCTTT | TRBV4-3 | TRBD1 | TRBJ1-1 | - | 13
CASSSTLRAGETEQYF | TGTGCCAGCAGCTCGACCCTCAGGGCGGGAGAGACCGAGCAGTACTTC | TRBV7-9 | TRBD2 | TRBJ2-7 | - | 16
CASSEDRSQETQYF | TGTGCCAGCAGTGAAGATCGCTCACAAGAGACCCAGTACTTC | TRBV2 | - | TRBJ2-5 | - | 14
CASRGGGLGYNEQFF | TGTGCCAGCCGTGGAGGCGGACTAGGCTACAATGAGCAGTTCTTC | TRBV27 | TRBD2 | TRBJ2-1 | - | 15
CSVLAALQFF | TGCAGCGTCCTCGCGGCCCTTCAGTTCTTC | TRBV29-1 | - | TRBJ2-1 | - | 10
CAWSARDGKGAQHF | TGTGCCTGGAGTGCCCGGGACGGTAAAGGGGCCCAGCATTTT | TRBV30 | - | TRBJ1-5 | few | 14
CASRRAGELFF | TGTGCCAGCAGGCGGGCCGGGGAGCTGTTTTTT | TRBV5-8 | - | TRBJ2-2 | once | 11
CASSPGGRGPNEQFF | TGTGCCAGCAGCCCGGGGGGCAGGGGCCCTAATGAGCAGTTCTTC | TRBV5-4 | - | TRBJ2-1 | once | 15
CASSLSIGSFGETQYF | TGTGCCAGCAGTTTATCTATAGGAAGTTTTGGAGAGACCCAGTACTTC | TRBV27 | - | TRBJ2-5 | - | 16
CASSSQDPYEQYF | TGCGCCAGCAGCTCCCAAGACCCCTACGAGCAGTACTTC | TRBV5-1 | - | TRBJ2-7 | - | 13
CASSQDDGSRVSGNTIYF | TGCGCCAGCAGCCAAGATGACGGGAGCCGGGTATCAGGAAACACCATATATTTT | TRBV4-1 | - | TRBJ1-3 | - | 18
CASSLHGRGPETQYF | TGTGCCAGCAGCTTGCACGGCAGGGGGCCGGAGACCCAGTACTTC | TRBV5-6 | TRBD1 | TRBJ2-5 | once | 15
CASRGSAGELFF | TGTGCCAGCAGGGGGTCGGCCGGGGAGCTGTTTTTT | TRBV28 | - | TRBJ2-2 | - | 12